The 22 T cell receptor beta chains below come from one sample, sequenced in a study of radiotherapy plus CTLA-4 blockade in lung cancer. The protocol was immunoSEQ multiplex PCR, while the TCRdb copy is restricted to in-frame clones and leaves out a portion. The sample holds around 91,000 clones, around 88% seen once. The sequencing here drew on peripheral blood, taken from a patient treated with radiotherapy plus ipilimumab. The receptors derive from a human donor with non-small cell lung cancer that progressed on radiotherapy plus ipilimumab.

This clone was seen a handful of times. V and J are TRBV19 and TRBJ2-7; D possibly corresponds to TRBD2 (5 bases). With 5 bases removed from V and 4 bases from J, the gap between germline ends came to 15 bases. The CDR3 is 14 residues long. Per the germline V gene, CDR1 is LNHDA and CDR2 is SQIVND (reference sequence). The CDR3 bases are TGTGCCAGTAGTGTAAGGGAAGGGAGATACGAGCAGTACTTC. It codes for CASSVREGRYEQYF.

The CDR3 region is CASSLAGRTGSSYNEQFF. CDR3 nucleotides: TGTGCCAGCAGTTTAGCGGGACGGACTGGGAGCTCCTACAATGAGCAGTTCTTC. The V gene is TRBV2, the J gene TRBJ2-1, with 8 bases identical to TRBD2. Trimming removed 5 bases from V and 0 bases from J; junction bases left unmatched: 12. The CDR3 spans 18 residues. The germline V gene has CDR1 SNHLY and CDR2 FYNNEI. The full variable domain, with the rest looked up from reference TRBV2 and TRBJ2-1, is EPEVTQTPSHQVTQMGQEVILRCVPISNHLYFYWYRQILGQKVEFLVSFYNNEISEKSEIFDDQFSVERPDGSNFTLKIRSTKLEDSAMYFCASSLAGRTGSSYNEQFFGPGTRLTVL.

The chain couples TRBV14 to TRBJ1-1, with D maybe TRBD1 (5 bases). Germline CDR1 and CDR2: SGHDN and FVKESK. The CDR3 is 13 residues long. V was trimmed by 6 bases and J by 1 base, leaving 9 bases between them. The CDR3 loop reads CASRSTANTEAFF. The DNA for the CDR3 is TGTGCCAGCAGATCGACAGCGAACACTGAAGCTTTCTTT.

V usage is TRBV11-3 and J usage is TRBJ1-1, with D possibly matching TRBD1 (5 bases). Trimming shortened V by 6 bases and J by 2 bases, and 10 bases separated the two germline ends. Germline CDR1 is SGHNT and CDR2 is YENEEA. The CDR3 totals 13 residues. The CDR3 sequence is CASSMRGNTEAFF. CDR3 nucleotides: TGTGCCAGCAGTATGCGGGGCAACACTGAAGCTTTCTTT.

V usage is TRBV5-4 and J usage is TRBJ2-5; D is possibly TRBD2 (6 bases). V shed 0 bases and J shed 7 bases, with 13 bases lying between them. This CDR3 comprises 14 residues. Germline V CDR1 and CDR2: SGHNT, YYREEE (reference sequence). The CDR3 DNA reads as TGTGCCAGCAGCTTGGACGGGGGAGTGGGGACCCAGTACTTC. Its protein product is CASSLDGGVGTQYF.

The chain recombines TRBV11-2 with TRBJ1-1; D ambiguous. Trimming took off 2 bases at V and 1 base at J, with 5 bases between the two ends. This CDR3 has 13 residues. Per germline, CDR1 SGHAT and CDR2 FQNNGV. CDR3 coding DNA: TGTGCCAGCAGCTTACATCAGAACACTGAAGCTTTCTTT. It translates to CASSLHQNTEAFF.

The J gene is TRBJ2-7, the V gene TRBV25-1; 9 nucleotides agree with TRBD2. CDR3 length equals 14 residues. Unmatched junction bases numbered 7, after V lost 4 bases and J lost 6 bases. Germline loops: CDR1 MGHDK, CDR2 SYGVNS. The DNA of the CDR3 is TGTGCCAGCAGTGTAATGGCGGGAGGGTTCGAGCAGTACTTC. Translating gives CASSVMAGGFEQYF.

J is TRBJ1-5 and V is TRBV19, with D maybe TRBD1 (6 bases). The CDR3 totals 15 residues. Germline CDR1 LNHDA, CDR2 SQIVND (reference sequence). Trimming pared 7 bases from V and 6 bases from J, leaving 19 bases between. The CDR3 nucleotides are TGTGCCAGTACCGACACAGGGAAGAACACTCAGCCCCAGCATTTT. Its protein is CASTDTGKNTQPQHF.

The CDR3 sequence is CASSSWGSGRISSYEQYF. The CDR3 nucleotides read TGTGCCAGCAGCTCCTGGGGTAGCGGGAGGATAAGCTCCTACGAGCAGTACTTC. The chain links TRBV11-3 to TRBJ2-7, with 10 bases aligning to TRBD2. CDR1 is SGHNT, CDR2 YENEEA, per germline. The CDR3 runs to 18 residues. The V and J ends lost 4 bases and 0 bases, in that order; junction bases with no gene match: 12.

The chain links TRBV6-5 to TRBJ2-2, with 8 positions matching TRBD1. Per the germline V gene, CDR1 is MNHEY and CDR2 is SVGAGI. With 6 bases clipped from V and 6 bases from J, the junction kept 6 bases outside the gene matches. The CDR3 extends over 14 amino acids. In DNA, the CDR3 is TGTGCCAGCAGCCCCCGCAGGGGGCCCGGGGAGCTGTTTTTT. It specifies CASSPRRGPGELFF.

This clone was recorded only once. This rearrangement joins TRBV11-3 to TRBJ1-1; D unclear. Germline V gives CDR1 SGHNT, CDR2 YENEEA. The CDR3 consists of 15 residues. Trimming removed 4 bases at V and 4 bases at J, with 16 bases between. CDR3 nucleotide sequence: TGTGCCAGCAGCTCGGGAGTCATCCCCGGCACTGAAGCTTTCTTT. Its protein product is CASSSGVIPGTEAFF.

The gene calls are TRBV7-8 and TRBJ2-2; the match to TRBD2 covers 10 bases. V trimming: 5 bases; J trimming: 0 bases; junction bases outside the gene matches: 6. Germline CDR1 reads SGHVS; CDR2 reads FQNEAQ. The CDR3 runs to 17 residues. In nucleotides, the CDR3 is TGTGCCAGCAGCGTCTTAGCGGGAGGCTCGAACACCGGGGAGCTGTTTTTT. Amino acid sequence: CASSVLAGGSNTGELFF.

The chain couples TRBV7-3 to TRBJ2-1, with 11 bases aligning to TRBD2. The length of the CDR3 is 15 residues. Germline V gives CDR1 SGHTA, CDR2 FQGTGA. Losses at the gene ends were 5 bases for V and 7 bases for J; bases not matched to a gene: 7. DNA for the CDR3: TGTGCCAGCAGCCAGAGACTAGCGGGAATGAATGAGCAGTTCTTC. Translating gives CASSQRLAGMNEQFF.

This chain joins TRBV5-1 and TRBJ2-1; the match to TRBD2 covers 12 bases. This CDR3 contains 15 residues. With V trimmed by 4 bases and J by 2 bases, 1 base remained unmatched. From germline, CDR1 is SGHRS and CDR2 YFSETQ. As DNA, the CDR3 is TGCGCCAGCAGCAGGACTAGCGGGACCTACAATGAGCAGTTCTTC. Translated: CASSRTSGTYNEQFF.

This clone was recorded only once. This chain connects TRBV29-1 to TRBJ2-5, with D possibly being TRBD1 or TRBD2 (5 bases each). Trimming removed 5 bases at V and 7 bases at J, with 14 bases between. CDR1 SQVTM and CDR2 ANQGSEA come from the germline V gene. This CDR3 comprises 12 residues. CDR3 DNA sequence: TGCAGCGTTATGACAGTTGGGACGACCCAGTACTTC. This gives the protein CSVMTVGTTQYF.

J is TRBJ1-2 and V is TRBV6-4, with a weak D call TRBD1 (5 bases). This CDR3 is 17 amino acids long. Germline V gives CDR1 MRHNA, CDR2 SNTAGT. The V gene lost 3 bases and the J gene lost 4 bases, with 21 bases spanning the gap. The CDR3 loop is CASSERLALGGGYGYTF. CDR3 in DNA: TGTGCCAGCAGTGAAAGATTGGCCCTTGGGGGTGGCTATGGCTACACCTTC.

V is TRBV7-3 and J is TRBJ2-5, with D possibly TRBD1 on 6 matching bases. V lost 5 bases to trimming and J lost 5 bases, with 15 bases between them. Germline values: CDR1 SGHTA, CDR2 FQGTGA. CDR3 length: 14 residues. CDR3 protein: CASSPVGGGETQYF. The CDR3 region has the DNA TGTGCCAGCAGCCCAGTAGGGGGTGGTGAGACCCAGTACTTC.

The chain uses TRBV27 and TRBJ2-1; 10 positions match TRBD2. CDR3 length: 14 amino acids. V lost 4 bases, J lost 10 bases, and 7 bases stayed unmatched. CDR1 MNHEY and CDR2 SMNVEV come from the germline V gene (reference sequence). The CDR3: CASSSPGTSVEQFF. In DNA, the CDR3 is TGTGCCAGCAGTTCCCCCGGGACTAGCGTAGAGCAGTTCTTC.

The chain is built from TRBV7-9 and TRBJ2-7; TRBD2 aligns across 12 bases. Germline lookup yields CDR1 SEHNR and CDR2 FQNEAQ (reference sequence). V lost 7 bases, J lost 2 bases, and 3 bases stayed unmatched. The CDR3 covers 14 residues. CDR3: CASMLAGGPYEQYF. CDR3 coding DNA: TGTGCCAGCATGCTAGCGGGAGGGCCCTACGAGCAGTACTTC.

The V gene is TRBV27, the J gene TRBJ2-1; TRBD1 might be the D (5 bases). Trimming took off 1 base at V and 9 bases at J, with 10 bases between the two ends. Germline CDR1 is MNHEY and CDR2 is SMNVEV (reference sequence). The CDR3 contains 13 residues. The CDR3 reads CASSLCRGCEQFF. The CDR3 nucleotides read TGTGCCAGCAGTTTATGTAGGGGTTGTGAGCAGTTCTTC.

This clone showed up just once. The gene calls are TRBV15 and TRBJ1-2; D perhaps matches TRBD1 (6 bases). Germline V CDR1 and CDR2: LNHNV, YYDKDF (reference sequence). The CDR3 consists of 15 residues. V gave up 10 bases and J gave up 2 bases, with 20 bases separating them. Written as DNA, the CDR3 is TGTGCCAGAGTGGGGCAGGACAGCCCCAACTATGGCTACACCTTC. Translating gives CARVGQDSPNYGYTF.

This clone has a single count. The rearrangement joins TRBV25-1 to TRBJ2-7; 7 nucleotides agree with TRBD2. The CDR3 is 14 residues long. V shed 7 bases and J 5 bases; nucleotides not matched to a gene: 11. Germline-derived CDR1 and CDR2 are MGHDK and SYGVNS. Here the CDR3 DNA reads TGTGCCAGCAAAGGGGACTACCGGGGACACGAGCAGTACTTC. It codes for CASKGDYRGHEQYF.